The TCR beta chain described here comes from a study of T cell responses to AZD1222 COVID-19 vaccine. V was cut by 5 bases and J by 4 bases, with 13 bases left in between. Germline V CDR1 and CDR2: LNHDA, SQIVND (reference sequence). This CDR3 spans 14 amino acids. The data were produced by immunoSEQ multiplex PCR, yet TCRdb's version contains in-frame clones alone and is incomplete. The sample holds about 26,000 clones, around 90% seen once. The sequence derives from an adult who received the AZD1222 COVID-19 vaccine. V gene TRBV19 combines with J gene TRBJ2-3, with D possibly being TRBD1 or TRBD2 (6 bases each). The sample was peripheral blood, taken 28 days after the second AZD1222 dose. The CDR3 bases are TGTGCCAGTAGTTCAAAGGGGGGAGCAGATACGCAGTATTTT. This gives the protein CASSSKGGADTQYF.